One and the same sample provided the 30 T cell receptor beta chains below, sequenced in a study of T cells in Graves' hyperthyroidism and ophthalmopathy. Template material for amplifying TCR beta CDR3 regions consisted of RNA transcripts. Primed by the HTBI set, a first-round RT-PCR was run on the TCR CDR3. One entry per CDR3 protein results from TCRdb running MiXCR on the multiplex PCR reads. In the table there are roughly 380,000 distinct CDR3 sequences, more than 11% of which are singletons. Source material: blood. These receptors were obtained from a woman in her sixties or seventies with Graves' hyperthyroidism.

The gene calls are TRBV25-1 and TRBJ2-3; 11 bases map to TRBD2. Trimming took 8 bases from V and 5 from J; bases not matched to a gene: 3. This CDR3 is 13 amino acids long. The germline CDR1 and CDR2 sequences are MGHDK and SYGVNS. DNA for the CDR3: TGTGCCAGCGGTGGGACTAGCGGAGATACGCAGTATTTT. It codes for CASGGTSGDTQYF.

In this sample, this clonotype turned up once. A single base separates this from a much larger clone, so it may be a read error. CDR3 sequence (DNA): TGTGCCAGCAGCCGAGACCCCCAGCTCAATGGGCAGTTCTTC. Its translation is CASSRDPQLNGQFF. The chain uses TRBV11-3 and TRBJ2-1; D gene uncertain. The germline CDR1 and CDR2 sequences are SGHNT and YENEEA. The CDR3 contains 14 residues.

This clonotype has a count of ten or more. V is TRBV6-1 and J is TRBJ2-3, with TRBD1 matching over 7 bases. V lost 8 bases, J lost 2 bases, and 7 bases stayed unmatched. This CDR3 has 14 amino acids. The germline V gene encodes CDR1 MNHNS and CDR2 SASEGT. The CDR3 protein is CASPTGLATDTQYF. The CDR3 nucleotides are TGTGCCAGCCCGACAGGGCTTGCCACAGATACGCAGTATTTT.

This clonotype was detected ten times or more. This chain uses TRBV12-3 or TRBV12-4 with TRBJ1-2; 8 nucleotides line up with TRBD1. The CDR3 sequence is 15 residues long. J lost 2 bases, V lost 5 bases, and 7 bases had no gene match. The DNA of the CDR3 is TGTGCCAGCAGTGCTCGACAGGGGAGCAACTATGGCTACACCTTC. It translates to CASSARQGSNYGYTF.

The chain employs TRBV2 and TRBJ1-4, with D unclear. This CDR3 region has 10 residues. Trimming cost V 5 bases and J 7 bases, with 2 bases left between them. The V gene's germline CDR1 is SNHLY and CDR2 FYNNEI. CDR3 region: CASSTEKLFF. The DNA for the CDR3 is TGTGCCAGCAGTACTGAAAAACTGTTTTTT. Complete variable domain (other parts from reference TRBV2 and TRBJ1-4): EPEVTQTPSHQVTQMGQEVILRCVPISNHLYFYWYRQILGQKVEFLVSFYNNEISEKSEIFDDQFSVERPDGSNFTLKIRSTKLEDSAMYFCASSTEKLFFGSGTQLSVL.

In this sample, this clonotype turned up many times. This chain joins TRBV2 and TRBJ2-1, with 14 bases fitting TRBD2. The CDR3 extends over 14 amino acids. Looked up from germline, CDR1 is SNHLY and CDR2 is FYNNEI. The J segment lost 7 bases and the V segment lost 9 bases, leaving 5 bases of the junction unmatched. The CDR3 coding sequence is TGTGCCAGTAGGACTAGCGGGAGGTCAAATGAGCAGTTCTTC. Protein: CASRTSGRSNEQFF.

This clonotype was recorded many times. CDR3 bases: TGTGCCAGCAGCCAAGCCGCTAGCGGGAGATCTGTGTGGTACGAGCAGTACTTC. This codes for CASSQAASGRSVWYEQYF. The chain has TRBV28 and TRBJ2-7; 10 bases align to TRBD2. Germline V gives CDR1 MDHEN, CDR2 SYDVKM. The V gene end was trimmed by 6 bases and the J gene end by 4 bases; junction bases not matched to a gene: 18. The CDR3 spans 18 residues.

Notes on this clonotype: A clone one base away is much larger, so this may be a read error. Here the CDR3 omits its conserved ending phenylalanine or tryptophan, so a read error is the likely source. The chain combines TRBV11-1 with TRBJ2-7; D might be TRBD2 (5 bases). Germline CDR1 reads SGHAT; CDR2 reads FQDESV (reference sequence). Trimming removed 4 bases at V and 3 bases at J, with 10 bases between. The length of the CDR3 is 13 residues. CDR3 loop: CASSSGLNYEQYY. CDR3 bases: TGTGCCAGCAGCTCGGGATTAAACTACGAGCAGTACTAC.

This clonotype appeared a few times. The chain has TRBV7-6 and TRBJ2-1, with TRBD1 matching over 7 bases. Losses at the gene ends were 5 bases for V and 9 bases for J; bases not matched to a gene: 7. This CDR3 region has 13 residues. Germline V gives CDR1 SGHVS, CDR2 FNYEAQ. The CDR3 reads CASSPDREPEQFF. DNA for the CDR3: TGTGCCAGCAGCCCCGACAGGGAACCTGAGCAGTTCTTC.

At least ten counts were recorded for this clonotype. The junction departs from the called germline gene at one end, perhaps through a read error. V usage is TRBV7-3 and J usage is TRBJ2-7; the match to TRBD1 covers 9 bases. Germline loops: CDR1 SGHTA, CDR2 FQGTGA. CDR3 length: 16 residues. CDR3 sequence (DNA): TGTGCCAGCAGCCTAACCTACGGGACAGGGACACACGAGCAGTACTTC. It is translated as CASSLTYGTGTHEQYF.

This clonotype was recorded many times. The chain combines TRBV20-1 with TRBJ2-7; 7 bases match TRBD2. After removal of 2 bases from V and 1 base from J, the junction contained 14 bases not matched to a gene. Germline CDR1 and CDR2: DFQATT and SNEGSKA (reference sequence). The length of the CDR3 is 17 residues. Here the CDR3 DNA reads TGCAGTGCTAGAAAAACGGGCGAGCCTAGCGGATCCTACGAGCAGTACTTC. Translated, it gives CSARKTGEPSGSYEQYF.

This clonotype came up many times. J is TRBJ2-6 and V is TRBV3-1; the D gene is possibly TRBD2 (6 bases). The germline V gene encodes CDR1 LGHDT and CDR2 YNNKEL (reference sequence). V was cut by 2 bases and J by 2 bases, with 7 bases left in between. CDR3 length: 15 residues. The CDR3 bases are TGTGCCAGCAGCCAATGGGGGGCTGGGGCCAACGTCCTGACTTTC. Translating gives CASSQWGAGANVLTF.

The table lists this clonotype with many counts. The chain joins TRBV5-1 to TRBJ2-7; 7 positions match TRBD2. J was trimmed by 4 bases and V by 2 bases; bases with no gene match: 6. Per the germline V gene, CDR1 is SGHRS and CDR2 is YFSETQ. This CDR3 region has 14 residues. The CDR3 nucleotides read TGCGCCAGCAGCTTTGCCGGGGAGGGGTACGAGCAGTACTTC. Its translation: CASSFAGEGYEQYF.

The table lists this clonotype with many counts. This chain uses TRBV7-2 with TRBJ2-3; TRBD2 agrees at 9 bases. Germline-derived CDR1 and CDR2 are SGHTA and FQGNSA. CDR3 size: 19 residues. Trimming at V came to 4 bases and at J to 0 bases, leaving 14 bases not matched to a gene. DNA of the CDR3: TGTGCCAGCAGCTCCCCACTAAGCGGGAGGATCTCTAGCACAGATACGCAGTATTTT. It is translated as CASSSPLSGRISSTDTQYF.

This clonotype was found a few times. The chain combines TRBV19 with TRBJ1-5, with a tentative D call TRBD1 (5 bases). The CDR3 runs to 15 residues. Germline CDR1 and CDR2: LNHDA and SQIVND (reference sequence). V was pared by 2 bases and J by 1 base, with 9 bases between. The CDR3 DNA sequence: TGTGCCAGTAGTATATCCAGGGAGAGCAATCAGCCCCAGCATTTT. Protein sequence: CASSISRESNQPQHF.

This clonotype was seen ten or more times. The V and J genes are TRBV6-1 and TRBJ1-4; 7 bases align to TRBD1. Germline values: CDR1 MNHNS, CDR2 SASEGT. The length of the CDR3 is 15 residues. V lost 5 bases to trimming and J lost 2 bases; unmatched junction nucleotides: 5. This CDR3 is CASSQTTGTNEKLFF. The CDR3 bases are TGTGCCAGCAGTCAAACGACAGGGACTAATGAAAAACTGTTTTTT.

This clonotype was recorded many times. The chain employs TRBV30 and TRBJ1-1, with 8 positions matching TRBD1. The CDR3 contains 14 residues. The V segment lost 7 bases and the J segment 6 bases; nucleotides outside the gene matches: 13. Per the germline V gene, CDR1 is GTSNPN and CDR2 is SVGIG (reference sequence). The CDR3 nucleotides are TGTGCCTATACTCCCCTAGACAGGGGCGCTGAAGCTTTCTTT. This gives the protein CAYTPLDRGAEAFF.

In its sample, this clonotype was seen many times. The chain joins TRBV9 to TRBJ2-7; 10 bases match TRBD1. V lost 0 bases to trimming and J lost 2 bases; unmatched junction nucleotides: 5. CDR3 length: 16 amino acids. The germline V gene encodes CDR1 SGDLS and CDR2 YYNGEE. The CDR3 spells CASSVAGQGMPYEQYF. The CDR3 nucleotides are TGTGCCAGCAGCGTAGCGGGACAGGGGATGCCCTACGAGCAGTACTTC.

The chain uses TRBV28 and TRBJ2-5, with no clear D. Germline values: CDR1 MDHEN, CDR2 SYDVKM. The CDR3 totals 10 residues. With 10 bases removed from V and 5 bases from J, the gap between germline ends came to 8 bases. CDR3 amino acids: CATQQETQYF. As DNA, the CDR3 is TGTGCCACCCAACAGGAGACCCAGTACTTC.

With respect to this clonotype: A much larger clonotype is one base distant, so this may be a read error. The V call is TRBV12-3 or TRBV12-4, the J call TRBJ2-3; no clear D gene. This CDR3 spans 12 amino acids. The DNA of the CDR3 is TGTGCCGGCAGTTTGGGCCGTTGGACGCAGTATTTT. It is translated as CAGSLGRWTQYF.

This clonotype appeared many times. V is TRBV11-3 and J is TRBJ2-3, with TRBD1 identical over 9 bases. This CDR3 contains 17 residues. V lost 4 bases and J lost 3; bases outside the gene matches: 11. Germline-derived CDR1 and CDR2 are SGHNT and YENEEA. The CDR3 reads CASSSRNSGQGTDTQYF. For the CDR3, the DNA is TGTGCCAGCAGCTCGAGGAACTCGGGACAGGGAACAGATACGCAGTATTTT.

The table lists this clonotype with a few counts. The V and J genes are TRBV5-1 and TRBJ2-2, with TRBD2 as a possible D gene (5 bases). The germline V gene has CDR1 SGHRS and CDR2 YFSETQ. V gave up 4 bases and J gave up 4 bases, with 20 bases separating them. The CDR3 contains 17 residues. The chain's CDR3 is CASSPGSALSGTGELFF. In DNA form, the CDR3 reads TGCGCCAGCAGCCCCGGCTCAGCTCTAAGCGGCACCGGGGAGCTGTTTTTT.

This chain uses TRBV6-1 with TRBJ1-5, with a possible D match to TRBD1 (6 bases). This CDR3 region has 10 residues. From germline, CDR1 is MNHNS and CDR2 SASEGT. V was shortened by 6 bases and J by 15 bases, with 12 bases between the two germline ends. The CDR3 region has the DNA TGTGCCAGCAGCTACCGGGACATGCATTTT. This codes for CASSYRDMHF.

V is TRBV10-1 and J is TRBJ2-2; 8 bases fit TRBD2. After removal of 8 bases from V and 5 bases from J, the junction contained 7 bases not matched to a gene. The CDR3 extends over 14 amino acids. CDR1 WNHNN and CDR2 SYGVQD come from the germline V gene (reference sequence). The CDR3 sequence is CASQSGGGTGELFF. The DNA for the CDR3 is TGCGCCAGCCAAAGCGGGGGTGGAACCGGGGAGCTGTTTTTT.

This clonotype was found a few times. This chain connects TRBV30 to TRBJ2-3; D may correspond to TRBD1 or TRBD2 (5 bases each). V shed 0 bases and J shed 5 bases, with 9 bases lying between them. This CDR3 has 13 amino acids. Germline V lookup: CDR1 GTSNPN, CDR2 SVGIG (reference sequence). The CDR3: CAWSVLRGDTQYF. CDR3 sequence (DNA): TGTGCCTGGAGTGTACTGAGGGGAGATACGCAGTATTTT. The full variable domain, rest sourced from reference TRBV30 and TRBJ2-3, is SQTIHQWPATLVQPVGSPLSLECTVEGTSNPNLYWYRQAAGRGLQLLFYSVGIGQISSEVPQNLSASRPQDRQFILSSKKLLLSDSGFYLCAWSVLRGDTQYFGPGTRLTVL.

This clonotype was seen at least ten times. The chain employs TRBV5-1 and TRBJ1-1, with 8 bases aligning to TRBD1. Germline CDR1 is SGHRS and CDR2 is YFSETQ. The CDR3 spans 16 residues. J lost 4 bases, V lost 1 base, and 9 bases had no gene match. The CDR3 here is CASSLLAGGASTEAFF. As DNA, the CDR3 is TGCGCCAGCAGCTTGCTGGCAGGGGGCGCGAGCACTGAAGCTTTCTTT.

Ten or more counts support this clonotype. The chain links TRBV11-2 to TRBJ2-2; D call uncertain. The V gene lost 7 bases and the J gene lost 6 bases, with 9 bases spanning the gap. The CDR3 length is 12 residues. Germline V lookup: CDR1 SGHAT, CDR2 FQNNGV. The CDR3 DNA sequence: TGTGCCAGCACCAAAGGTTCCGGGGAGCTGTTTTTT. Protein: CASTKGSGELFF.

This clonotype was detected many times. The chain uses TRBV28 and TRBJ1-5, with a weak D call TRBD1 (6 bases). The CDR3 runs 14 residues. Trimming left V 7 bases short and J 0 bases short, with 10 bases between. Germline V gene data show CDR1 as MDHEN and CDR2 as SYDVKM. CDR3 bases: TGTGCCAGCAAGGGGGGTTATAGCAATCAGCCCCAGCATTTT. This translates into CASKGGYSNQPQHF.

This clonotype was seen repeatedly, ten times or more. Relative to the germline gene, one junction end is altered; a read error may explain this. DNA of the CDR3: TGTGCTAGCAGCTCCGGGACTAGCCCATCTGAGCAGTTCTTC. Translating gives CASSSGTSPSEQFF. The rearrangement joins TRBV7-7 to TRBJ2-1; 9 bases line up with TRBD2. The CDR3 extends over 14 amino acids. CDR1 and CDR2 from the germline V gene are SSHAT and FNYEAQ (reference sequence). Complete variable domain (other parts from reference TRBV7-7 and TRBJ2-1): GAGVSQSPRYKVTKRGQDVTLRCDPISSHATLYWYQQALGQGPEFLTYFNYEAQPDKSGLPSDRFSAERPEGSISTLTIQRTEQRDSAMYRCASSSGTSPSEQFFGPGTRLTVL.

In its sample, this clonotype was seen many times. The chain joins TRBV5-1 to TRBJ2-3, with D possibly being TRBD1 (6 bases). Germline V gene lookup returns CDR1 SGHRS and CDR2 YFSETQ. This CDR3 contains 15 residues. V lost 1 base and J 6 bases, leaving 15 bases between the germline ends. The CDR3 loop is CASSLRRQVADTQYF. CDR3 bases: TGCGCCAGCAGCTTGAGAAGACAGGTAGCTGATACGCAGTATTTT.